This T cell receptor beta chain was sequenced during a study of HIV-infected children after antiretroviral therapy interruption. Overall study context: For the interruption arm, samples span week 0 through about 3 years after study end. Study results and limitations: Naive CD4+ Gini coefficient rose by interruption end, suggesting clonal expansion.

The treatment was: PENTA 11 planned treatment interruption arm or continuous ART arm. At least 24 weeks of at least three-drug ART, in children 2 to 15 years. The germline V gene has CDR1 DFQATT and CDR2 SNEGSKA (reference sequence). Trimming pared 0 bases from V and 4 bases from J, leaving 9 bases between. The CDR3 covers 13 residues. This clonotype was counted many times. Its antigen is not known. A 3' RACE protocol on RNA, with unique molecular identifiers, produced the TCR library. TCRdb recomputed calls from the 3' RACE reads with MiXCR, one row per CDR3 protein. The sample holds about 15,000 distinct CDR3 sequences, roughly 3.5% seen once.

The V gene is TRBV20-1, the J gene TRBJ2-5; D call uncertain. The source material was CD45RA+ CD4+ T cells from PBMCs, sampled from a donor given antiretroviral therapy, either interrupted or continuous. This sample's subset: naive CD4+ CD45RA+ CD45RO- T cells. This TCR was recovered from a child aged 2 to 17 with HIV. The CDR3, as DNA: TGCAGTGCTAGAGATTTAGGCGGAGAGACCCAGTACTTC. Translating it yields CSARDLGGETQYF.